This T cell receptor (beta chain) was identified in a study of cytomegalovirus exposure and HLA in healthy donors. Overall study: Earlier, some 200 million T cells were analyzed, and some 120 million unique TCR beta sequences were found among them.

Study-wide findings and caveats: In an earlier analysis, productive rearrangement rates for most beta V segments clustered near 87% or 30%. The later analysis indicated that the majority of CMV-associated TCR beta chains appeared HLA-restricted.

The study ran its PCR with 60 Vbeta and 13 Jbeta primers. The protocol was immunoSEQ multiplex PCR, while the TCRdb copy is restricted to in-frame clones and leaves out a portion. Here the sample spans approximately 140,000 clones, 70% to 80% being singletons. On this clone: The antigen is unknown.

There are 15 residues in the CDR3. Trimming took 4 bases from V and 9 from J, leaving 22 bases between them. Germline CDR1 reads SGHDT; CDR2 reads YYEEEE. The origin of this receptor is a female donor in good health and CMV-seronegative. The V call is TRBV5-6, the J call TRBJ2-5, with D possibly TRBD1 on 5 matching bases. The sequenced material came from PBMCs. The CDR3 bases are TGTGCCAGCAGCCCCCAGGTTCTCCCAGGGTGGGCCCAGTACTTC. Translated: CASSPQVLPGWAQYF.